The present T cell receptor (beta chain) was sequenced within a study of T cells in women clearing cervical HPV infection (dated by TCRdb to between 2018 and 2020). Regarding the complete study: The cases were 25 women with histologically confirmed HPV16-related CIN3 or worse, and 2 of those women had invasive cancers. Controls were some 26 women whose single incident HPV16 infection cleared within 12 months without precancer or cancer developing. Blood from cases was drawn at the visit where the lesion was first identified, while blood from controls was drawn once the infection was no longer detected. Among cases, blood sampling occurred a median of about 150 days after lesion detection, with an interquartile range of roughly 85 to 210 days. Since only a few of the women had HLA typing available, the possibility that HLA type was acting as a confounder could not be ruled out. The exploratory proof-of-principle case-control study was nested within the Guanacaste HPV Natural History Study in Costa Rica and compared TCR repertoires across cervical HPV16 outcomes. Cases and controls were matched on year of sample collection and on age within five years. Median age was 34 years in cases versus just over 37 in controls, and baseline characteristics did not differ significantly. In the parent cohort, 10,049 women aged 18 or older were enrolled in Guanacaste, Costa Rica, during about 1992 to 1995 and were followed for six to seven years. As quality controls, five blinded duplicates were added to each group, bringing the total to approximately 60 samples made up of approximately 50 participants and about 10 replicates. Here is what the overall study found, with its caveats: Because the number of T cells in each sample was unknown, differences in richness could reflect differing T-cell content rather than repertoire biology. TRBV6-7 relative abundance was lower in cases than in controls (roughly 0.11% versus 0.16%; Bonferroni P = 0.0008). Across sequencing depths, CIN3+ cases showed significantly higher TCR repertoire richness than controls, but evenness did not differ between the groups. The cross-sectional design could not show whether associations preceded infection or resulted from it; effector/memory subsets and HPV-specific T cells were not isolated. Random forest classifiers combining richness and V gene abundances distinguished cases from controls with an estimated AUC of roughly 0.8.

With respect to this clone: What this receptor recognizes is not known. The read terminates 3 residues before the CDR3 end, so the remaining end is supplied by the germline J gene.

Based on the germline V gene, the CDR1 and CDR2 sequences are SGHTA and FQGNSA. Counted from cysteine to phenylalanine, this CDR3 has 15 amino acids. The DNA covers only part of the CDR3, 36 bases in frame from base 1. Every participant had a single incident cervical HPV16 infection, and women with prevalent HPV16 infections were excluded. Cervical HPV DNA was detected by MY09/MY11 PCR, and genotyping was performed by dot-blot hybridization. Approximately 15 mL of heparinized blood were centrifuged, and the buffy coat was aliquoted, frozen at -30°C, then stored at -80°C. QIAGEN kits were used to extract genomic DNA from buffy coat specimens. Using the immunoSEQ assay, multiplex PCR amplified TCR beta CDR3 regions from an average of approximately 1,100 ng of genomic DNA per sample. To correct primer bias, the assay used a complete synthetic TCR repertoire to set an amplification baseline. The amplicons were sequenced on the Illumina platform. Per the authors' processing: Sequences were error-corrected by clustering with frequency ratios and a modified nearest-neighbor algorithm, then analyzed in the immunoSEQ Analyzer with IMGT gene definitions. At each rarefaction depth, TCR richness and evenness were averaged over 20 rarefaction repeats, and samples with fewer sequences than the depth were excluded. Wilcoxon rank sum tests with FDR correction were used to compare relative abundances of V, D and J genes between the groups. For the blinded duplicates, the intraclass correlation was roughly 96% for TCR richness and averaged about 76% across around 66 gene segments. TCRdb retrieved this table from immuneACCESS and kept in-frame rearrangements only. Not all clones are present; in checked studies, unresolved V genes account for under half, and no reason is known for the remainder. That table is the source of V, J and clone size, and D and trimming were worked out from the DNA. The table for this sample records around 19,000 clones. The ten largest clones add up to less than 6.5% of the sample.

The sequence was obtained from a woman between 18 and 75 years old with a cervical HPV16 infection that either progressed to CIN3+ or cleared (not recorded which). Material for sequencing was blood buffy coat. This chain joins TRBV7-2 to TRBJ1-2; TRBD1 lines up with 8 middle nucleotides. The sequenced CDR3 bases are TGTGCCAGCAGCTTCGACAGGGGATCCTACAATGAC. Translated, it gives CASSFDRGSYND. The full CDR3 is CASSFDRGSYNDYTF.